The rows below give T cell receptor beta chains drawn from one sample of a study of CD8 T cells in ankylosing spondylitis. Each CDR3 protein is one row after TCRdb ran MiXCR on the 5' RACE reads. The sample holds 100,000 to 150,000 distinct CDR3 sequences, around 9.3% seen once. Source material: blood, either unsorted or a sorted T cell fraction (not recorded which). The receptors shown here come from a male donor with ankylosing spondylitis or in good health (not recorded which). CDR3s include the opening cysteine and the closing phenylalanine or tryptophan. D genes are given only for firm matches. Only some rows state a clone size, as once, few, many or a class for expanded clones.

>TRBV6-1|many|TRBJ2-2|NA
TGTGCCAGCAGTCCCGGACAATCACGTAACACCGGGGAGCTGTTTTTT
CASSPGQSRNTGELFF
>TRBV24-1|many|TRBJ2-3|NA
TGTGCCACCACCGACGGTGGAGATACGCAGTATTTT
CATTDGGDTQYF
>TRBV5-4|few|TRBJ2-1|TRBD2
TGTGCCAGCAGCTTTACTAGCGGGAGTACGAATGAGCAGTTCTTC
CASSFTSGSTNEQFF
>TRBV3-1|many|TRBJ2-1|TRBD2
TGTGCCAGCAGCCAAATGGTCCCTAGCGGTGAGCAGTTCTTC
CASSQMVPSGEQFF
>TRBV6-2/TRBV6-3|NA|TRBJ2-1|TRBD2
TGTGCCAGCAGTTACTCCAGTAGCGGGAGGGCCAGGGATGAGCAGTTCTTC
CASSYSSSGRARDEQFF
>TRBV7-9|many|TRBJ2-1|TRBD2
TGTGCCAGCAGCGTAACACTAGCGGGCTACAATGAGCAGTTCTTC
CASSVTLAGYNEQFF
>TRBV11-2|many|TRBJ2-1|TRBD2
TGTGCCAGCAGCTTAGGGGCGGGAGGACACAATGAGCAGTTCTTC
CASSLGAGGHNEQFF
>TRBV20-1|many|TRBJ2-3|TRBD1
TGCAGTGCTAGTTCTCCGGGACAGGGTTGGGGAGATACGCAGTATTTT
CSASSPGQGWGDTQYF
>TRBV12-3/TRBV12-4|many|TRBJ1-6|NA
TGTGCCAGCAGTTCCTTTAGTAATTCACCCCTCCACTTT
CASSSFSNSPLHF
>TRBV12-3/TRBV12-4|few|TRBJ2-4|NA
TGTGCCAGCAGTTTACAGGGGCGAGCCAAAAACATTCAGTACTTC
CASSLQGRAKNIQYF
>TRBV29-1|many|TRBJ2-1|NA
TGCAGCGTTGCGGAGTGGTTGTACAATGAGCAGTTCTTC
CSVAEWLYNEQFF
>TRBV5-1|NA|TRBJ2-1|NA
TGCGCCAGCAGCTTGGGCCTGGATGAGCAGTTCTTC
CASSLGLDEQFF
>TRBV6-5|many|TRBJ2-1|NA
TGTGCCAGCAGTTACGGGATAGCGGCATCCTACAATGAGCAGTTCTTC
CASSYGIAASYNEQFF
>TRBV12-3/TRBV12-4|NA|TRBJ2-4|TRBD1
TGTGCCAGCAGACCCAGGGGGCCGGGAAACATTCAGTACTTC
CASRPRGPGNIQYF
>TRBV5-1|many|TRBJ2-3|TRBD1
TGCGCCAGCAGCACTACCGGGACAGGGAATGGAGATACGCAGTATTTT
CASSTTGTGNGDTQYF
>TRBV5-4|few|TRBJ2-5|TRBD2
TGTGCCAGTACTGAATTTCTAGCGGCGGGGGGTGGGACCCAGTACTTC
CASTEFLAAGGGTQYF
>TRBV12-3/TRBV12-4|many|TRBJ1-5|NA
TGTGCCAGCAGAGATCAAGACGCTCAGCCCCAGCATTTT
CASRDQDAQPQHF
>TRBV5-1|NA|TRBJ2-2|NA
TGCGCCAGCAGCTTGCCCAGGGGAAACACCGGGGAGCTGTTTTTT
CASSLPRGNTGELFF
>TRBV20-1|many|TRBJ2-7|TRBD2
TGCAGTGCTGTTAATAGTAGCGGGGTTACCTACGAGCAGTACTTC
CSAVNSSGVTYEQYF
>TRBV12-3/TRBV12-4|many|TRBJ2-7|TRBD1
TGTGCCAGCAGTTTTCATCCCGGGACAGTGCCCTACGAGCAGTACTTC
CASSFHPGTVPYEQYF
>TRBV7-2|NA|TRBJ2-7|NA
TGTGCCAGCAGCTTAGTAACCGGGACCGCTTCCTACGAGCAGTACTTC
CASSLVTGTASYEQYF
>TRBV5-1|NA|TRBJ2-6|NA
TGCGCCAGCAGCGAGGGTTACTCTGGGGCCAACGTCCTGACTTTC
CASSEGYSGANVLTF
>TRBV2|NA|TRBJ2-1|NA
TGTGCCAGCAGCCCCACTAGCAATGAGCAGTTCTTC
CASSPTSNEQFF
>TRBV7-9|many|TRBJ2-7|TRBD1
TGTGCCAGCAGCTTCGGGACAGGCGGGTACGAGCAGTACTTC
CASSFGTGGYEQYF
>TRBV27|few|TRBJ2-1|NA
TGTGCCAGCAGATATCCTTGCCCTGCTGAGTTCTTC
CASRYPCPAEFF
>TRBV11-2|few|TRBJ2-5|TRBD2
TGTGCCAGCAGCTTAGTAATCCACACTCTAGCGGGCCAAGAGACCCAGTACTTC
CASSLVIHTLAGQETQYF
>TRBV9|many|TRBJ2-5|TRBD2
TGTGCCAGCAGCCCAAGACTAGCGGGAGAAAAGACCCAGTACTTC
CASSPRLAGEKTQYF
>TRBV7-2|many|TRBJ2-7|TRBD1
TGTGCCAGCAGCCCAGGACAGGGGGCCTACGAGCAGTACTTC
CASSPGQGAYEQYF
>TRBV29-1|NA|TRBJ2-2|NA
TGCAGCGCCGGGGGCGGATTCCAAGGAACCGGGGAGCTGTTTTTT
CSAGGGFQGTGELFF
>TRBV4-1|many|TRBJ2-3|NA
TGCGCCAGCAGCCAAGACAAGCAAAAGATTAGAGCAGATACGCAGTATTTT
CASSQDKQKIRADTQYF
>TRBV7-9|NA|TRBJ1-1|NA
TGTGCCAGCAGCTTAGGACAGAGCACTGAAGCTTTCTTT
CASSLGQSTEAFF
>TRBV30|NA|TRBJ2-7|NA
TGTGCCTGGAGTGTAGGAAGGTCCTACGAGCAGTACTTC
CAWSVGRSYEQYF
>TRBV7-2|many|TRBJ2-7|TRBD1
TGTGCCAGCAGCACGTACAGGGGGCCCTACGAGCAGTACTTC
CASSTYRGPYEQYF
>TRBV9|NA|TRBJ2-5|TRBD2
TGTGCCAGCAGCGTTGATAGCGGGAGTGGGGAGACCCAGTACTTC
CASSVDSGSGETQYF
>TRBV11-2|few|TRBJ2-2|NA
TGTGCCAGCAGCTTTCTGGGTTCGCTGATCATAAACACCGGGGAGCTGTTTTTT
CASSFLGSLIINTGELFF
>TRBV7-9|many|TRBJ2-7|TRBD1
TGTGCCAGCAGCTTAGTGGGACAGGGATCCCACGAGCAGTACTTC
CASSLVGQGSHEQYF
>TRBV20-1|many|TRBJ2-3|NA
TGCAGTGCTAGAGATTCTGGCAAAGCTACGCAGTATTTT
CSARDSGKATQYF
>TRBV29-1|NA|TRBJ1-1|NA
TGCAGCGTTCTTAGGCAGTTGAACACTGAAGCTTTCTTT
CSVLRQLNTEAFF
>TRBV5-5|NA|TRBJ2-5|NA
TGTGCCAGCAGCTTGGTGGCTCGGGGCGCCGGCGTCCAAGAGACCCAGTACTTC
CASSLVARGAGVQETQYF
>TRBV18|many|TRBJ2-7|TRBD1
TGTGCCAGCTCACCATACGACAGGGATTACGAGCAGTACTTC
CASSPYDRDYEQYF
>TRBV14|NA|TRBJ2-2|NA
TGTGCCAGCAGCCAAGTATTGAACACCGGGGAGCTGTTTTTT
CASSQVLNTGELFF
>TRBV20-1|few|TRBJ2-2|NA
TGCAGTGCTCATCCGTGGGGGACCGGGGACACCGGGGAGCTGTTTTTT
CSAHPWGTGDTGELFF
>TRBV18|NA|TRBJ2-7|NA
TGTGCCAGCTCACCCAAACAGGGCCGCGAGCAGTACTTC
CASSPKQGREQYF
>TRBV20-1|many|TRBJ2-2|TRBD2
TGCAGTGCTAGTAGCGGGAGATTGGGCGGGGAGCTGTTTTTT
CSASSGRLGGELFF